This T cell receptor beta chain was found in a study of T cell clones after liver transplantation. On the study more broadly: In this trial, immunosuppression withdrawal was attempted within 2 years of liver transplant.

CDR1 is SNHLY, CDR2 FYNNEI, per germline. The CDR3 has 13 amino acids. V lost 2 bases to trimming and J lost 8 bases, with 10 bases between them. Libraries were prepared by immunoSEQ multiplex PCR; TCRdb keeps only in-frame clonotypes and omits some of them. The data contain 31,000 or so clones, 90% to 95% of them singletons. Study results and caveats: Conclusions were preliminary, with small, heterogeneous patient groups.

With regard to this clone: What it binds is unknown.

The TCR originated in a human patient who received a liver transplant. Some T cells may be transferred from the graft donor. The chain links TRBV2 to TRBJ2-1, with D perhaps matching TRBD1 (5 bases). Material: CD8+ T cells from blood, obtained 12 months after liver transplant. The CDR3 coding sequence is TGTGCCAGCAGTGAATCTGGGGCCCATGAGCAGTTCTTC. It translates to CASSESGAHEQFF.